A selection of T cell receptor beta chains follows, all from one sample in a study of blood T cell repertoires in COVID-19. Sequencing used immunoSEQ multiplex PCR; TCRdb keeps in-frame clones, though not all of them. Here the sample spans about 320,000 clones, approximately 85% being singletons. The sample consisted of peripheral blood. The receptors derive from a human donor in a cohort sampled during active COVID-19. Both conserved end residues are trimmed from each CDR3. Each record gives: V gene, clone size, CDR3 protein. Size is stated for part of the rows, as once, few or many counts, or as a class when the clone is expanded.

v_call: TRBV14; clone_size: NA; cdr3_aa: ASSHVGMSDTQY
v_call: TRBV3-1/TRBV3-2; clone_size: NA; cdr3_aa: ASSRPTGGWTEAF
v_call: TRBV23-1; clone_size: NA; cdr3_aa: ASSQPGQDSPLH
v_call: TRBV2; clone_size: few; cdr3_aa: ASSAGGPTDTQY
v_call: TRBV4-2; clone_size: NA; cdr3_aa: ASSQDLFSADTQY
v_call: TRBV30; clone_size: NA; cdr3_aa: AWSELSSTDTQY
v_call: TRBV24-1; clone_size: NA; cdr3_aa: ATSDPGLAGDGDTQY
v_call: TRBV10-3; clone_size: NA; cdr3_aa: AISALKGTSTDTQY
v_call: TRBV19; clone_size: once; cdr3_aa: ASKRQGEAF
v_call: TRBV3-1/TRBV3-2; clone_size: NA; cdr3_aa: ASSQEGGRGNTIY
v_call: TRBV15; clone_size: NA; cdr3_aa: ATSPHSYGYT
v_call: TRBV20-1; clone_size: NA; cdr3_aa: SARSSEQF
v_call: TRBV12-5; clone_size: NA; cdr3_aa: ASGLAGLAGIQF
v_call: TRBV6-4; clone_size: NA; cdr3_aa: ASRLTGVGTEAF
v_call: TRBV24-1; clone_size: NA; cdr3_aa: ATSPQRQVNTGELF
v_call: TRBV6-5; clone_size: NA; cdr3_aa: ASRATGGTEAF
v_call: TRBV7-9; clone_size: few; cdr3_aa: ASSPKGVYNSPLH
v_call: TRBV5-1; clone_size: NA; cdr3_aa: ASSLGAGLGGQY
v_call: TRBV30; clone_size: NA; cdr3_aa: AWRRDSSYEQY
v_call: TRBV27; clone_size: NA; cdr3_aa: ASSLSGGYSGNTIY
v_call: TRBV11-3; clone_size: NA; cdr3_aa: ASSPGGTGGVVTEAF
v_call: TRBV12-3/TRBV12-4; clone_size: NA; cdr3_aa: ASSLNAYGYT
v_call: TRBV15; clone_size: NA; cdr3_aa: ATEEPTGGPEQF
v_call: TRBV5-4; clone_size: NA; cdr3_aa: ASSLSWTSGGSGETQY
v_call: TRBV5-5; clone_size: NA; cdr3_aa: ASSGPGQGHQPQH
v_call: TRBV13; clone_size: once; cdr3_aa: ASSSTYSSYNEQF
v_call: TRBV11-2; clone_size: NA; cdr3_aa: ASSPRQGDATGANVLT
v_call: TRBV19; clone_size: NA; cdr3_aa: ASSMLRLMNQPQH
v_call: TRBV5-8; clone_size: once; cdr3_aa: ASSSGGWLANTEAF
v_call: TRBV10-1; clone_size: NA; cdr3_aa: ASQGLNEKLF
v_call: TRBV19; clone_size: few; cdr3_aa: ASSPTGVPHPD
v_call: TRBV19; clone_size: NA; cdr3_aa: ASSIVGTVSNQPQH
v_call: TRBV7-2; clone_size: NA; cdr3_aa: ASSPRQGTSGYT
v_call: TRBV15; clone_size: NA; cdr3_aa: ATSSTGTGSYGYT
v_call: TRBV27; clone_size: NA; cdr3_aa: ASSSQGADGQETQY
v_call: TRBV30; clone_size: NA; cdr3_aa: AWSIASGGVDTQY
v_call: TRBV28; clone_size: NA; cdr3_aa: ASGQGGNTEAF
v_call: TRBV29-1; clone_size: NA; cdr3_aa: SVFHRGPYGYT
v_call: TRBV3-1/TRBV3-2; clone_size: NA; cdr3_aa: ASSQGKRETQY
v_call: TRBV7-8; clone_size: NA; cdr3_aa: ASSPGLAGDSYNEQF
v_call: TRBV19; clone_size: NA; cdr3_aa: ASRDDRGGSPLH
v_call: TRBV6-5; clone_size: NA; cdr3_aa: ASSKTQGLQPQH
v_call: TRBV10-3; clone_size: NA; cdr3_aa: AIRTQETGNTIY
v_call: TRBV5-1; clone_size: few; cdr3_aa: ASSLDGGSSGANVLT
v_call: TRBV2; clone_size: NA; cdr3_aa: ASDRGLSYNSPLH
v_call: TRBV6-5; clone_size: NA; cdr3_aa: ASSYGAGGGTDTQY
v_call: TRBV27; clone_size: NA; cdr3_aa: ASSAHDRNTEAF
v_call: TRBV24-1; clone_size: NA; cdr3_aa: ATSDFSQGNSYEQY
v_call: TRBV21-1; clone_size: NA; cdr3_aa: ASPRAGGRSPLH
v_call: TRBV30; clone_size: NA; cdr3_aa: AWSRGASYTGELF
v_call: TRBV7-9; clone_size: NA; cdr3_aa: ASSPRTGFYGYT
v_call: TRBV6-5; clone_size: NA; cdr3_aa: ASTISTPGELF
v_call: TRBV6-1; clone_size: NA; cdr3_aa: ASSEAQGGTQPQH
v_call: TRBV7-9; clone_size: NA; cdr3_aa: ASSLRRGGGPYEQY